The 8 T cell receptor beta chains reported below all come from one sample, sequenced in a study of T cell repertoires in cytomegalovirus infection. TCRdb re-analysed the reads in MiXCR, keeping a single row per CDR3 protein. The table records under 250,000 distinct CDR3 sequences, more than 9% of them present only once. Sequencing was performed on PBMCs. These receptors all come from a human donor in good health (CMV status not recorded). Some clones in this sample may be carry-over from other donors' samples.

This clonotype was detected ten times or more. The V gene is TRBV7-9, the J gene TRBJ2-2; no definite D call. Trimming took 5 bases from V and 7 from J, leaving 14 bases between them. Germline lookup yields CDR1 SEHNR and CDR2 FQNEAQ (reference sequence). This CDR3 contains 14 residues. CDR3 protein: CASSLESGIGELFF. The CDR3 DNA reads as TGTGCCAGCAGCCTCGAATCGGGTATCGGGGAGCTGTTTTTT.

Comments on this clonotype: This may be a read error, as it is one base from a much larger clone. The J gene is TRBJ2-1, the V gene TRBV2; 9 nucleotides agree with TRBD2. Germline assignment: CDR1 SNHLY and CDR2 FYNNEI. There are 13 residues in the CDR3. The CDR3 reads CASSEFSGGERFF. The CDR3 region has the DNA TGTGCCAGCAGTGAATTTAGCGGGGGCGAGCGGTTCTTC.

The rearrangement joins TRBV11-1 to TRBJ2-7; D gene unclear. Germline assignment: CDR1 SGHAT and CDR2 FQDESV (reference sequence). The CDR3 totals 15 residues. The ends were cut back, 3 bases at V and 5 bases at J, with 17 bases in the middle. DNA of the CDR3: TGTGCCAGCAGCTTCCGGGCAGGTAATCTGGACGAGCAGTACTTC. This codes for CASSFRAGNLDEQYF.

This clonotype was detected many times. The chain carries TRBV7-2 and TRBJ2-3; 7 positions match TRBD1. Per germline, CDR1 SGHTA and CDR2 FQGNSA. The CDR3 spans 15 residues. V gave up 3 bases and J gave up 4 bases; unmatched junction bases: 7. CDR3: CASSFDGTDADTQYF. The CDR3 DNA reads TGTGCCAGCAGCTTCGACGGGACAGACGCAGATACGCAGTATTTT.

This clonotype was counted at least ten times. V and J are TRBV19 and TRBJ2-7; unclear D gene. The CDR3 contains 14 residues. Per the germline V gene, CDR1 is LNHDA and CDR2 is SQIVND (reference sequence). Trimming cost V 5 bases and J 6 bases, with 17 bases left between them. The CDR3 bases are TGTGCCAGTAGTCCCCAGATGTCGGGCCTCGAGCAGTACTTC. The encoded protein is CASSPQMSGLEQYF.

This clonotype was found many times. The chain employs TRBV7-6 and TRBJ2-5; D is possibly TRBD1 (5 bases). The germline CDR1 and CDR2 sequences are SGHVS and FNYEAQ. CDR3 size: 12 residues. V dropped 5 bases and J dropped 4 bases, with 8 bases sitting between them. CDR3 loop: CASSPQGETQYF. Here the CDR3 DNA reads TGTGCCAGCAGCCCCCAGGGAGAGACCCAGTACTTC.

The chain carries TRBV14 and TRBJ2-1; D not certain. V lost 5 bases and J 3 bases, leaving 14 bases between the germline ends. CDR1 and CDR2 from the germline V gene are SGHDN and FVKESK. This CDR3 is built from 15 residues. The CDR3 loop is CASSSRSSHYNEQFF. The CDR3 DNA reads TGTGCCAGCAGCTCAAGAAGTTCCCACTACAATGAGCAGTTCTTC.

This clonotype has ten or more counts. The rearrangement joins TRBV7-2 to TRBJ2-3, with D tentatively TRBD1 or TRBD2 (5 bases each). This CDR3 region has 16 residues. V was trimmed by 2 bases and J by 4 bases, leaving 16 bases between them. Per the germline V gene, CDR1 is SGHTA and CDR2 is FQGNSA. The CDR3 region has the DNA TGTGCCAGCAGCTTAAGGTTGAGGGGTAGGGCAGATACGCAGTATTTT. The encoded protein is CASSLRLRGRADTQYF. Full variable domain (rest looked up from reference TRBV7-2 and TRBJ2-3): GAGVSQSPSNKVTEKGKDVELRCDPISGHTALYWYRQSLGQGLEFLIYFQGNSAPDKSGLPSDRFSAERTGGSVSTLTIQRTQQEDSAVYLCASSLRLRGRADTQYFGPGTRLTVL.